The present TCR beta chain was sequenced within a study of blood T cell repertoires in COVID-19. Across the study: The United States, Italy and Spain were the sources of the acute and convalescent COVID-19 samples. From T cells, B-cell-depleted T cells, or PBMCs came the material, which was cDNA or gDNA.

Note on this clone: At one of its ends the junction is not consistent with the germline gene, which may arise from a read error.

Looked up from germline, CDR1 is MNHNS and CDR2 is SASEGT. This CDR3 spans 16 amino acids. Assay: immunoSEQ multiplex PCR; the TCRdb copy retains only in-frame clones and omits some. The top ten clones hold over 2% of a sample with around 230,000 clones, just over 85% of them seen once. This clonotype was sampled from a man aged 30 to 45 who had recovered from COVID-19. The sequenced sample was peripheral blood. The chain uses TRBV6-1 and TRBJ1-2, with 8 positions matching TRBD1. The CDR3 spells CASRDRGRPENYGYTF. CDR3 bases: TGTGCCAGCCGTGACAGGGGCCGTCCCGAAAACTATGGCTACACCTTC.